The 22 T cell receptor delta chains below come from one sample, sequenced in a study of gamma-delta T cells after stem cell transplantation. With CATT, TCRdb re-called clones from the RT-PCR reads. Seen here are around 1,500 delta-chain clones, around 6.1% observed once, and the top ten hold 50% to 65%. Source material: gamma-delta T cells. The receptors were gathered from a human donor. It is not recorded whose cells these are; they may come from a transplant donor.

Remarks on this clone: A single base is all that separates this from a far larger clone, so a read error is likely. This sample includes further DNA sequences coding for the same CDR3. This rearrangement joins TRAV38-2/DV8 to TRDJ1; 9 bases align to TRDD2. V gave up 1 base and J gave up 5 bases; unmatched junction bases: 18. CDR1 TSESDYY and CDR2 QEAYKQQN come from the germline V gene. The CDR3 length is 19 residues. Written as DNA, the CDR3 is TGTGCTTATAGGAGCCCGCAGGCCTTCCTACGTAGTAGTATAGATAAACTCATCTTT. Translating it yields CAYRSPQAFLRSSIDKLIF.

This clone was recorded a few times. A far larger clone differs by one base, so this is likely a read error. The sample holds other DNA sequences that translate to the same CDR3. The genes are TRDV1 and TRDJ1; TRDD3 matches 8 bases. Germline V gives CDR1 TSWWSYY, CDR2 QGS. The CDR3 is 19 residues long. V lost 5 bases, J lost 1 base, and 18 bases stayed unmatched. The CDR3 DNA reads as TGTGCTCTTGGGACGTGGCCCTCCTACTTGGGGGATGTCACCGATAAACTCATCTTT. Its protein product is CALGTWPSYLGDVTDKLIF.

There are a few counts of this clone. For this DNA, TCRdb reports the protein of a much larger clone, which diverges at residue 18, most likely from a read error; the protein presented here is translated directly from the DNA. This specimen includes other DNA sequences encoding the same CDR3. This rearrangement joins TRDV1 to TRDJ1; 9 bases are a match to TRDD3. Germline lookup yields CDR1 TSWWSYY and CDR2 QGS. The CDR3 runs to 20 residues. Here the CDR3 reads CALGGVPNSVLGEDTDKPIF. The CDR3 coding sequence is TGTGCCCTTGGGGGAGTTCCCAACTCGGTACTGGGGGAAGACACCGATAAACCCATCTTT.

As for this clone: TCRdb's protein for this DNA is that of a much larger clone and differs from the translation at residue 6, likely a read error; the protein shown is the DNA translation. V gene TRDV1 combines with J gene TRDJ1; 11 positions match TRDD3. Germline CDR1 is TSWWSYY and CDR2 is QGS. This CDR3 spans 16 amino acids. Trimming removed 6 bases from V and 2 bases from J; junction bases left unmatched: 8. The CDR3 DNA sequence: TGTGCTCTTGGCCGCCACTGGGGGATAGATACCGATAAACTCATCTTT. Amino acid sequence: CALGRHWGIDTDKLIF.

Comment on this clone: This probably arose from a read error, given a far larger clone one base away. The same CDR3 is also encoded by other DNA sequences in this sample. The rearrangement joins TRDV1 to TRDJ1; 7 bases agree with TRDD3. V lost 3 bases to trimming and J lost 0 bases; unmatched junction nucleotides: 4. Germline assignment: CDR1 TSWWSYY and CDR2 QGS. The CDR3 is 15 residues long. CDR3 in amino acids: CALGELGVNTDKLIF. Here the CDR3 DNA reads TGTGCTCTTGGGGAGCTGGGGGTGAACACCGATAAACTCATCTTT.

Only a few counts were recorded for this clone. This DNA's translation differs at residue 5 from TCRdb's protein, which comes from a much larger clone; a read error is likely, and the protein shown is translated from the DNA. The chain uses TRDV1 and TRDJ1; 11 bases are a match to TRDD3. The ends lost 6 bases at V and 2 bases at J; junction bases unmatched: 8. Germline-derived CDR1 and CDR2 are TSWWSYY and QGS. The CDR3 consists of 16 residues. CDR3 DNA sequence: TGTGCTCTTGGCAGCTACTGGGGGATAGATACCGATAAACTCATCTTT. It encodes CALGSYWGIDTDKLIF.

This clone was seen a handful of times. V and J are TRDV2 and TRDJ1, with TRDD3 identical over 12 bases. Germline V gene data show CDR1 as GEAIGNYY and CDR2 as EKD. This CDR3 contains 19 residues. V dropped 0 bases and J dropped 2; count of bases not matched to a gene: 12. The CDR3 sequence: CACDTVEAGGYEGTDKLIF. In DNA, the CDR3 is TGTGCCTGTGACACCGTGGAGGCTGGGGGATACGAAGGGACCGATAAACTCATCTTT.

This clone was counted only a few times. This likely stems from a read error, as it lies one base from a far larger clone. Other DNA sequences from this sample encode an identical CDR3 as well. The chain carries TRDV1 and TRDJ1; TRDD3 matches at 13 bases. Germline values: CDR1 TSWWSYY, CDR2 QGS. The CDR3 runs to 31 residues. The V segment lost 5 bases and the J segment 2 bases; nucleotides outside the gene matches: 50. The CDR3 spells CALGPTVYANPPNTGGYAADRFPPYTDKLIF. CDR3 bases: TGTGCTCTTGGGCCAACCGTCTACGCAAACCCCCCTAATACTGGGGGATACGCAGCCGATCGGTTCCCTCCGTATACCGATAAACTCATCTTT.

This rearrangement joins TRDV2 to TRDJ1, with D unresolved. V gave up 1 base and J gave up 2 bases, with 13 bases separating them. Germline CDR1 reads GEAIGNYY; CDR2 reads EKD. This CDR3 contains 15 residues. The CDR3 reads CACDTAPGRTDKLIF. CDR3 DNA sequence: TGTGCCTGTGACACGGCCCCGGGGCGGACCGATAAACTCATCTTT.

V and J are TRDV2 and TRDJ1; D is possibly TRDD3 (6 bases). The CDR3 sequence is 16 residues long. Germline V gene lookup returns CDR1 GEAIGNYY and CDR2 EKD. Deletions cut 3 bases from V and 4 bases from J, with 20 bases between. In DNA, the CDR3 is TGTGCCTGTGACCCAGTGGCGGGGGGAAGTGGCGATAAACTCATCTTT. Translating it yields CACDPVAGGSGDKLIF.

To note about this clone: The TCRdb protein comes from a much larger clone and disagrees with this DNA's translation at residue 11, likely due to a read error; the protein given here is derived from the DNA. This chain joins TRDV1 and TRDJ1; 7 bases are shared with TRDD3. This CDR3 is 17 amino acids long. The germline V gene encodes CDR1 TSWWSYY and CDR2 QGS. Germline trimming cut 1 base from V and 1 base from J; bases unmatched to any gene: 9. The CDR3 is CALGEPGGSEGTDKLIF. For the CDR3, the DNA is TGTGCTCTTGGGGAACCCGGGGGATCGGAGGGCACCGATAAACTCATCTTT.

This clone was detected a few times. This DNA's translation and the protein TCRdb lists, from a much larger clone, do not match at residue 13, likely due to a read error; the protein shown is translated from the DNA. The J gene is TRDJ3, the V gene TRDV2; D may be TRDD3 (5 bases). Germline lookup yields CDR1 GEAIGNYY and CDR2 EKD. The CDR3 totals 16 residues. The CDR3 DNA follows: TGTGCCTGTGACGCCAGACTATCCTGGGACACCCGACGGATGTTTTTC. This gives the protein CACDARLSWDTRRMFF.

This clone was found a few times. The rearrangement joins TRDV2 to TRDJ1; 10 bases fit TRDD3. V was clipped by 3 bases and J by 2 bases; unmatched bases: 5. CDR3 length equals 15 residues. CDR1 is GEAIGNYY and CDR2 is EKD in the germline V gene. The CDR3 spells CACDPLLGDTDKLIF. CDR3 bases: TGTGCCTGTGACCCTCTACTGGGGGATACCGATAAACTCATCTTT.

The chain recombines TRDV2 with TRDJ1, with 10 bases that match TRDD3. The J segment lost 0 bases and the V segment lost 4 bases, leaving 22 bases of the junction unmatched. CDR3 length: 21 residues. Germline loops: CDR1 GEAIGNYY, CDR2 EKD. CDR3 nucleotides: TGTGCCTGTGAAACCTTCCTCCAATGTTTGGGAACTGGGGGATACACCGATAAACTCATCTTT. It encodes CACETFLQCLGTGGYTDKLIF.

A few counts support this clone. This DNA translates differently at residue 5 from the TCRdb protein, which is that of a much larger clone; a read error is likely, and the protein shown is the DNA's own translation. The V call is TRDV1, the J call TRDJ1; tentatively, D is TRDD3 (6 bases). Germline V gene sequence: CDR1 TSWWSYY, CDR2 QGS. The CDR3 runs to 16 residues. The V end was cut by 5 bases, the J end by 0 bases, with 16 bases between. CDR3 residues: CALGKWGAPYTDKLIF. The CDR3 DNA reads TGTGCTCTTGGGAAATGGGGGGCCCCATACACCGATAAACTCATCTTT.

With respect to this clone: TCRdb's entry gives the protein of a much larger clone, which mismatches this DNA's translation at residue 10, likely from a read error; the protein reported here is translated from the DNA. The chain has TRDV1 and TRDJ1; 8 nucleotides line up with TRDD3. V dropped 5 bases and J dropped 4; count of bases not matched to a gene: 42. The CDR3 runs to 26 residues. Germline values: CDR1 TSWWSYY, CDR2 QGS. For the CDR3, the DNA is TGTGCTCTTGGGATGCGGAGCCCTGCCTTCCCTGACTGGGGATACTATCAACTGAAGGGTTTCGATAAACTCATCTTT. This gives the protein CALGMRSPAFPDWGYYQLKGFDKLIF.

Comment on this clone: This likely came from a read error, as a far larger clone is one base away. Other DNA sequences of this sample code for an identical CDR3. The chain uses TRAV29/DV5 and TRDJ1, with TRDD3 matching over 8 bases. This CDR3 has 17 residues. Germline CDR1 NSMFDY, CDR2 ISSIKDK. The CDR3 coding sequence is TGTGCGGCAAGCGCCTCCTACGGTTGGGGGATCACCGATAAACTCATCTTT. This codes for CAASASYGWGITDKLIF.

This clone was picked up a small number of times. The CDR3 bases are TGTGCCTGTTTCAATGTCGCCACTGGGGGATACACCGATCCTAAACTCATCTTT. It encodes CACFNVATGGYTDPKLIF. The chain is built from TRDV2 and TRDJ1, with TRDD3 identical over 12 bases. The CDR3 loop spans 18 amino acids. After removal of 6 bases from V and 7 bases from J, the junction contained 20 bases not matched to a gene. CDR1 GEAIGNYY and CDR2 EKD come from the germline V gene.

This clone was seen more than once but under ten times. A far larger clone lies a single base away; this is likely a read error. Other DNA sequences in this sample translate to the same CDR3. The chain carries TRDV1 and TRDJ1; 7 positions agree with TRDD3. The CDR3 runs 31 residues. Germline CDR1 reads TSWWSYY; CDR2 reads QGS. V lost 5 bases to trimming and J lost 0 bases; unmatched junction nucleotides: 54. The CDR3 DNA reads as TGTGCTCTTGGGCCAACCGTCTACGCAAACCCCCCTAATACTGGAGGATACGCAGCCGATCGGTTCCCTCCGTACACCGATAAACTCATCTTT. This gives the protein CALGPTVYANPPNTGGYAADRFPPYTDKLIF.

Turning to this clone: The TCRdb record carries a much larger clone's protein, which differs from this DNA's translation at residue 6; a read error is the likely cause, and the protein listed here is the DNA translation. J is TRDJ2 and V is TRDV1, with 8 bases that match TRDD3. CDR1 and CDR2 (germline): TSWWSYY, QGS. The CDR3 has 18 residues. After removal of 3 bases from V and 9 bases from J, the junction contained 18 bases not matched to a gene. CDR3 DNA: TGTGCTCTTGGGGATCCTAGTCTTACTGGGGATACTTCATCACAACTCTTCTTT. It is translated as CALGDPSLTGDTSSQLFF.

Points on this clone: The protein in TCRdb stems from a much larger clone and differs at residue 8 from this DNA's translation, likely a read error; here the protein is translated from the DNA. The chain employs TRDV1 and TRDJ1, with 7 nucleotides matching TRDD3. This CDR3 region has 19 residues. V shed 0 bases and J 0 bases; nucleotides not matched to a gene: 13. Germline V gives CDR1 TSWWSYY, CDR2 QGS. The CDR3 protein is CALGELRGYARFHTDKLIF. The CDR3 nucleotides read TGTGCTCTTGGGGAACTACGGGGATATGCTCGATTCCACACCGATAAACTCATCTTT.

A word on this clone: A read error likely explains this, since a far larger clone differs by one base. The DNA for the CDR3 is TGTGCTCTTGGGACGGAGGGATCTTTGACAGCACAACCCTTCTTT. It translates to CALGTEGSLTAQPFF. This chain joins TRDV1 and TRDJ2; D is perhaps TRDD3 (5 bases). Germline values: CDR1 TSWWSYY, CDR2 QGS. The length of the CDR3 is 15 residues.